This entry describes one T cell receptor (beta chain). The data are from a study of blood T cell repertoires in COVID-19. At the level of the study: The origin of the acute and convalescent COVID-19 samples was the United States, Italy and Spain.

In the original processing: Estimated nucleated cell counts came from reference gene primer amplification. The table came from immunoSEQ multiplex PCR; TCRdb's copy has only in-frame clones and leaves some out. The DNA was the basis for D and trimming; V, J and clone size are from that table. The sample has 65,000 to 85,000 clones; approximately 92% are singletons. The specimen was peripheral blood. This clonotype was obtained from a human donor in a cohort sampled during active COVID-19.

This CDR3 reads CASSPRPFEQFF. The CDR3 DNA follows: TGTGCCAGCTCACCACGGCCGTTTGAGCAGTTCTTC. V gene TRBV18 combines with J gene TRBJ2-1; D remains ambiguous. The CDR3 length is 12 residues. The V and J ends lost 1 base and 9 bases respectively, with 7 bases between them. Germline V gene sequence: CDR1 KGHSH, CDR2 LQKENI.